Detailed here is one T cell receptor (beta chain). Its cognate antigen is unknown. V lost 6 bases to trimming and J lost 5 bases; unmatched junction nucleotides: 4. The CDR3 loop spans 13 amino acids. In germline, CDR1 is MNHEY, CDR2 SMNVEV (reference sequence). This sample was taken from a study of shared clonotypes between healthy human individuals. Looking at the study overall: A donor's plate count was three for CD4 naive and three for CD4 memory; CD8 naive had two and CD8 memory one. Study-wide results and caveats: Rarefaction showed that sequencing of sorted subsets was incomplete (despite large depth).

The protocol was immunoSEQ multiplex PCR, while the TCRdb copy is restricted to in-frame clones and leaves out a portion. The table includes some 1,100,000 clones, about 80% detected once. The sample taken for sequencing was memory CD4+ T cells from PBMCs. This sample's subset: CD45RA-negative fraction. This clonotype was sampled from a man aged 18 to 30 in good health. Some clones in this sample may be carry-over from other donors' samples. The J gene is TRBJ2-5, the V gene TRBV27; TRBD1 matches at 9 bases. The CDR3 bases are TGTGCCAGCAGCCGGGACAGGGATGAGACCCAGTACTTC. This sequence encodes CASSRDRDETQYF.